This T cell receptor beta chain was documented in a study of T cells in Graves' hyperthyroidism and ophthalmopathy. With 5 bases clipped from V and 2 bases from J, the junction kept 8 bases outside the gene matches. The CDR3 is 15 amino acids. CDR1 is SNHLY and CDR2 is FYNNEI in the germline V gene. TCR beta CDR3 regions were amplified from RNA. A first-round RT-PCR of the TCR CDR3 used the HTBI primer set. MiXCR was run by TCRdb on the multiplex PCR reads, yielding one entry per CDR3 protein. The sample has 750,000 to 950,000 distinct CDR3 sequences, over 35% seen once. The material sequenced was blood. The chain joins TRBV2 to TRBJ2-7, with 8 bases that match TRBD1. The sequence was obtained from a man between 18 and 29 years old with Graves' hyperthyroidism. CDR3 coding DNA: TGTGCCAGCAGTCCCGGGACAGGCTGGACCTACGAGCAGTACTTC. Translating gives CASSPGTGWTYEQYF.